This paragraph covers one TCR beta chain sequence. Its antigen is not yet known. Base qualities are not recorded, but no much larger clone differs from it by a single base. For sequencing of the TCRbeta CDR3 region, genomic DNA was extracted from the sorted cells. The immunoSEQ Assay was used to sequence the TCRbeta CDR3 regions. TCRdb took this table from immuneACCESS and kept in-frame rearrangements with V and J called. Such tables lack part of the clones; where checked against another copy, unresolved V genes explain under half of the gap, and the rest is unexplained. The sample data list approximately 77,000 clones, and 90% to 95% of these were observed just once. The ten largest clones capture approximately 5% of the sample. The data belong to a study of OX40 agonist ivuxolimab in advanced cancers. As for the study more broadly: Ivuxolimab was a fully human IgG2 agonistic monoclonal antibody targeting the costimulatory receptor OX40 (CD134). Partial responses occurred in three dose-escalation patients: two with cutaneous melanoma and one with hepatocellular carcinoma. Patients were allowed to have had prior anti-PD-1, anti-PD-L1 or anti-CTLA-4 therapy, and 40% to 45% of the dose-escalation patients had been treated with checkpoint inhibitors. Intravenous ivuxolimab was administered to patients every 2 weeks at six dose levels: 0.01, 0.1, 0.3, 1.5, 3 and 10 mg/kg. Peripheral TCRbeta sequencing aimed to test whether ivuxolimab altered TCR sequence diversity and caused clonal T-cell expansion. Of the approximately 50 patients in dose escalation, 19 had hepatocellular carcinoma, about 15 had melanoma, 9 had renal cell carcinoma and 9 had head and neck cancer. In the dose-escalation cohort, 82.7% of patients were male, and the mean age was approximately 64 years, with a range of about 20 to 90. The paper describes the monotherapy dose-escalation part (N of about 47 patients) of the phase I trial of ivuxolimab.

V is reduced by 7 bases and J by 5 bases, leaving a spacing of 15 bases between them. Inclusive of the bounding cysteine and phenylalanine, the CDR3 is 14 residues long. Only CDR3 DNA is held: 42 bases, read in frame from base 1. CDR1 and CDR2, looked up from the germline V gene, are MDHEN and SYDVKM. Patients with a history of autoimmune disease or receiving systemic immunosuppression were excluded from the trial. Peripheral blood for TCR sequencing was collected from all dose cohorts at baseline, on cycle 4 day 1, and on cycle 7 day 1. The samples were taken from a phase I, first-in-human, multicenter, open-label dose-escalation trial of ivuxolimab. Adults with locally advanced or metastatic melanoma, renal cell, hepatocellular, or head and neck squamous cell carcinoma were enrolled in the trial. CD4+ and CD8+ T cells were sorted separately from peripheral blood before TCR sequencing. The paper as a whole reports these results and caveats: At doses of 0.1 to 3.0 mg/kg, clonal expansion of both CD4+ and CD8+ T cells in blood was seen between baseline and week 6. In partial responders in the 0.1-3.0 mg/kg groups, normalized peripheral clonal expansion was found to be among the lowest, especially among CD8+ T cells. Low levels of normalized T-cell clonal expansion were also seen in some patients who did not respond. After ivuxolimab, expanded clones were on average more numerous among CD8+ T cells than among CD4+ T cells. The antigen specificity of the clonally expanded peripheral T cells was not determined.

The sequencing here drew on CD4+ or CD8+ T cells sorted from blood, taken in a trial of the OX40 agonist ivuxolimab. The TCR originated in an adult with an advanced solid tumor such as melanoma, head and neck, liver or kidney cancer. Recombination linked TRBV28 to TRBJ1-5, with the D gene not clear enough to name. The nucleotide sequence is TGTGCCAGCAAGGGCCGGTTGGTGTATCAGCCCCAGCATTTT. Its protein product is CASKGRLVYQPQHF.